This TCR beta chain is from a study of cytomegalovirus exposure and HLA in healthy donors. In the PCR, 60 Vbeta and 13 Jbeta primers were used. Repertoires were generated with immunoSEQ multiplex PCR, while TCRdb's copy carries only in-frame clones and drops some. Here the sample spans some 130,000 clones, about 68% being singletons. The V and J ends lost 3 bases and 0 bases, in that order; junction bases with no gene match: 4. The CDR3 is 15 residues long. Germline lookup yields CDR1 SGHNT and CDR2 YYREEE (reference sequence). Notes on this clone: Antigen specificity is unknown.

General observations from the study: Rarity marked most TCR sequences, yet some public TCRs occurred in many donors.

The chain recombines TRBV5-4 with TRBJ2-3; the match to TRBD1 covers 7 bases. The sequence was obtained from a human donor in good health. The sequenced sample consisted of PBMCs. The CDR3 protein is CASSSQGTSTDTQYF. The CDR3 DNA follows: TGTGCCAGCAGCTCACAGGGGACCAGCACAGATACGCAGTATTTT.